A single sample is the source of the 21 T cell receptor beta chains below, sequenced in a study of early T cells in non-severe SARS-CoV-2 infection. MiXCR, run by TCRdb on the 5' RACE reads, gives a single entry per CDR3 protein. This table has tens of thousands of distinct CDR3 sequences, 4.5% to 6% appearing once. Material: whole blood. These receptors were obtained from an adult who was a healthcare worker with PCR-confirmed SARS-CoV-2 infection or an uninfected control (not recorded which).

This clonotype was counted a few times. V is TRBV5-1 and J is TRBJ2-3; 9 bases agree with TRBD1. The ends lost 4 bases at V and 4 bases at J; junction bases unmatched: 7. Germline V gives CDR1 SGHRS, CDR2 YFSETQ. This CDR3 has 15 residues. CDR3 coding DNA: TGCGCCAGCAGCGGGGGGGACAGGGCCCCAGATACGCAGTATTTT. Translating it yields CASSGGDRAPDTQYF.

This clonotype was observed at least ten times. The chain is built from TRBV30 and TRBJ1-1; TRBD1 matches 10 bases. The germline V gene encodes CDR1 GTSNPN and CDR2 SVGIG (reference sequence). V dropped 5 bases and J dropped 4; count of bases not matched to a gene: 4. There are 13 residues in the CDR3. The CDR3 DNA follows: TGTGCCTGGGGGACAGGGGAGGGCACTGAAGCTTTCTTT. Its protein is CAWGTGEGTEAFF. Using reference TRBV30 and TRBJ1-1 for the parts outside the CDR3, the full variable domain is SQTIHQWPATLVQPVGSPLSLECTVEGTSNPNLYWYRQAAGRGLQLLFYSVGIGQISSEVPQNLSASRPQDRQFILSSKKLLLSDSGFYLCAWGTGEGTEAFFGQGTRLTVV.

This clonotype was seen ten or more times. J is TRBJ2-6 and V is TRBV28; 7 positions agree with TRBD1. After removal of 5 bases from V and 5 bases from J, the junction contained 12 bases not matched to a gene. The germline CDR1 and CDR2 sequences are MDHEN and SYDVKM. This CDR3 contains 17 residues. CDR3 nucleotide sequence: TGTGCCAGCAGTCTCCGGGACAGTGTCCCCTGGGCCAACGTCCTGACTTTC. Translated: CASSLRDSVPWANVLTF.

There are many counts of this clonotype. V usage is TRBV6-5 and J usage is TRBJ2-7; TRBD1 agrees at 7 bases. The CDR3 has 15 residues. The trim removed 5 bases at V and 2 bases at J, leaving 9 bases unmatched. In germline, CDR1 is MNHEY, CDR2 SVGAGI. As DNA, the CDR3 is TGTGCCAGCAGTGTGACAGGGTTTTCACCCTACGAGCAGTACTTC. Its protein is CASSVTGFSPYEQYF.

This clonotype qualifies as medium-sized. The chain recombines TRBV7-9 with TRBJ1-1; no firm D call. CDR1 is SEHNR and CDR2 is FQNEAQ in the germline V gene (reference sequence). This CDR3 comprises 11 residues. Trimming shortened V by 5 bases and J by 10 bases, and 11 bases separated the two germline ends. CDR3 DNA: TGTGCCAGCAGCCCGTGGAGGATAGCTTTCTTT. This sequence encodes CASSPWRIAFF. Full variable domain (remainder filled in from reference TRBV7-9 and TRBJ1-1): DTGVSQNPRHKITKRGQNVTFRCDPISEHNRLYWYRQTLGQGPEFLTYFQNEAQLEKSRLLSDRFSAERPKGSFSTLEIQRTEQGDSAMYLCASSPWRIAFFGQGTRLTVV.

In this sample, this clonotype turned up many times. J is TRBJ1-1 and V is TRBV6-5; maybe TRBD1 (6 bases). The germline gives CDR1 MNHEY, CDR2 SVGAGI. This CDR3 is 15 amino acids long. Between the trimmed V and J ends, which lost 2 bases and 8 bases, there was a span of 18 bases. CDR3 nucleotides: TGTGCCAGCAGTTACACGGTCGGGGGCGGAGGGGAAGCTTTCTTT. Protein sequence: CASSYTVGGGGEAFF.

This clonotype was seen more than once but under ten times. This rearrangement joins TRBV5-6 to TRBJ1-1; D is ambiguous. The V gene lost 0 bases and the J gene lost 3 bases, with 6 bases spanning the gap. CDR3 size: 13 residues. Germline V CDR1 and CDR2: SGHDT, YYEEEE. CDR3 residues: CASSLGADTEAFF. CDR3 bases: TGTGCCAGCAGCTTGGGAGCTGACACTGAAGCTTTCTTT.

This clonotype was recorded many times. The rearrangement joins TRBV20-1 to TRBJ1-2; 8 bases fit TRBD1. The CDR3 is 15 amino acids. Per the germline V gene, CDR1 is DFQATT and CDR2 is SNEGSKA (reference sequence). With V trimmed by 0 bases and J by 4 bases, 7 bases remained unmatched. CDR3 residues: CSARDLRQGFYGYTF. CDR3 coding DNA: TGCAGTGCTAGAGATCTCCGACAGGGGTTCTATGGCTACACCTTC.

In its sample, this clonotype was seen many times. The genes are TRBV7-9 and TRBJ1-1, with D unresolved. The CDR3 has 16 residues. V lost 4 bases and J 0 bases, leaving 15 bases between the germline ends. Looked up from germline, CDR1 is SEHNR and CDR2 is FQNEAQ (reference sequence). Written as DNA, the CDR3 is TGTGCCAGCAGCTCCCCGGTGGTGGGGATGAACACTGAAGCTTTCTTT. Encoded protein: CASSSPVVGMNTEAFF. Together with reference TRBV7-9 and TRBJ1-1, the CDR3 gives the full variable domain: DTGVSQNPRHKITKRGQNVTFRCDPISEHNRLYWYRQTLGQGPEFLTYFQNEAQLEKSRLLSDRFSAERPKGSFSTLEIQRTEQGDSAMYLCASSSPVVGMNTEAFFGQGTRLTVV.

This clonotype was observed many times. The CDR3 sequence: CSVGQGDTEAFF. The CDR3 DNA is TGCAGCGTTGGGCAGGGAGACACTGAAGCTTTCTTT. The rearrangement links TRBV29-1 to TRBJ1-1, with TRBD1 as a possible D gene (5 bases). The V and J ends lost 4 bases and 3 bases respectively, with 9 bases between them. Germline V lookup: CDR1 SQVTM, CDR2 ANQGSEA. This CDR3 has 12 amino acids.

This clonotype occurred many times. The chain uses TRBV24-1 and TRBJ2-1; 12 bases fit TRBD2. Germline assignment: CDR1 KGHDR and CDR2 SFDVKD. The CDR3 is 16 residues long. J was trimmed by 7 bases and V by 3 bases; bases with no gene match: 6. Written as DNA, the CDR3 is TGTGCCACCAGTGATCCCCTAGCGGGAGGGCCAAATGAGCAGTTCTTC. It codes for CATSDPLAGGPNEQFF.

In its sample, this clonotype ranks as medium-sized. The chain combines TRBV2 with TRBJ1-2; D is uncertain. V was shortened by 6 bases and J by 3 bases, with 14 bases between the two germline ends. The germline V gene has CDR1 SNHLY and CDR2 FYNNEI. The CDR3 spans 14 residues. In nucleotides, the CDR3 is TGTGCCAGCAGACTCGACGGGATGGACTATGGCTACACCTTC. The encoded protein is CASRLDGMDYGYTF.

This clonotype has only a few counts. The rearrangement links TRBV3-1 to TRBJ1-1, with D possibly TRBD1 on 5 matching bases. The CDR3 runs 15 residues. Germline assignment: CDR1 LGHDT and CDR2 YNNKEL (reference sequence). Trimming pared 0 bases from V and 5 bases from J, leaving 13 bases between. The CDR3 here is CASSQESQGRTEAFF. CDR3 sequence (DNA): TGTGCCAGCAGCCAAGAAAGTCAGGGAAGAACTGAAGCTTTCTTT.

This clonotype was observed a few times. The chain uses TRBV9 and TRBJ2-5; TRBD2 might be the D (5 bases). Germline values: CDR1 SGDLS, CDR2 YYNGEE. Between the trimmed V and J ends, which lost 0 bases and 1 base, there was a span of 10 bases. This CDR3 contains 15 residues. Here the CDR3 reads CASSVVGGSQETQYF. CDR3 DNA: TGTGCCAGCAGCGTAGTCGGCGGGTCCCAAGAGACCCAGTACTTC. Together with reference TRBV9 and TRBJ2-5, the CDR3 gives the full variable domain: DSGVTQTPKHLITATGQRVTLRCSPRSGDLSVYWYQQSLDQGLQFLIQYYNGEERAKGNILERFSAQQFPDLHSELNLSSLELGDSALYFCASSVVGGSQETQYFGPGTRLLVL.

This clonotype was seen more than once but under ten times. The chain employs TRBV6-1 and TRBJ2-7; 8 bases are a match to TRBD1. CDR1 is MNHNS, CDR2 SASEGT, per germline. V shed 4 bases and J 0 bases; nucleotides not matched to a gene: 5. This CDR3 comprises 15 residues. The chain's CDR3 is CASSGDRSISYEQYF. CDR3 nucleotides: TGTGCCAGCAGTGGGGACAGGTCGATCTCCTACGAGCAGTACTTC.

This clonotype was counted at least ten times. This chain joins TRBV7-9 and TRBJ2-2, with 9 bases lining up with TRBD2. The J segment lost 6 bases and the V segment lost 5 bases, leaving 7 bases of the junction unmatched. Germline V gene lookup returns CDR1 SEHNR and CDR2 FQNEAQ (reference sequence). The CDR3 runs 15 residues. This CDR3 is CASSHSGLAPGELFF. The CDR3, as DNA: TGTGCCAGCAGCCACTCGGGACTAGCTCCCGGGGAGCTGTTTTTT.

This clonotype was counted many times. For the CDR3, the DNA is TGCGCCAGCAGCCAAGCGAGCGGGGTCTATTCACCCCTCCACTTT. Amino acid sequence: CASSQASGVYSPLHF. The chain joins TRBV4-3 to TRBJ1-6; D gene unclear. The germline V gene encodes CDR1 LGHNA and CDR2 YSLEER. Trimming took off 1 base at V and 8 bases at J, with 12 bases between the two ends. This CDR3 contains 15 residues.

At least ten counts were recorded for this clonotype. This chain connects TRBV19 to TRBJ2-1; D is unresolved. The V end was cut by 3 bases, the J end by 8 bases, with 11 bases between. Germline CDR1 LNHDA, CDR2 SQIVND (reference sequence). CDR3 length: 13 amino acids. The CDR3 spells CASSMWVNDEQFF. CDR3 DNA sequence: TGTGCCAGTAGTATGTGGGTGAACGATGAGCAGTTCTTC.

The sample holds many counts of this clonotype. The chain employs TRBV7-9 and TRBJ2-2, with a possible D match to TRBD1 (5 bases). There are 15 residues in the CDR3. V was cut by 6 bases and J by 4 bases, with 15 bases left in between. In germline, CDR1 is SEHNR, CDR2 FQNEAQ (reference sequence). CDR3 residues: CASSPTGSGTGELFF. The CDR3 bases are TGTGCCAGCAGTCCCACAGGATCTGGCACCGGGGAGCTGTTTTTT.

V usage is TRBV2 and J usage is TRBJ1-5, with 8 positions matching TRBD1. Losses at the gene ends were 5 bases for V and 3 bases for J; bases not matched to a gene: 6. Germline CDR1 SNHLY, CDR2 FYNNEI. The CDR3 spans 15 residues. Written as DNA, the CDR3 is TGTGCCAGCAGTCGGACAGGGTTTGACAATCAGCCCCAGCATTTT. Translating gives CASSRTGFDNQPQHF.

This clonotype was counted at least ten times. The chain employs TRBV11-3 and TRBJ2-7, with 7 bases identical to TRBD2. V shed 1 base and J 1 base; nucleotides not matched to a gene: 1. CDR3 length: 14 residues. The germline gives CDR1 SGHNT, CDR2 YENEEA. CDR3 amino acids: CASSLGGGSYEQYF. The CDR3 bases are TGTGCCAGCAGCTTAGGGGGGGGATCCTACGAGCAGTACTTC.